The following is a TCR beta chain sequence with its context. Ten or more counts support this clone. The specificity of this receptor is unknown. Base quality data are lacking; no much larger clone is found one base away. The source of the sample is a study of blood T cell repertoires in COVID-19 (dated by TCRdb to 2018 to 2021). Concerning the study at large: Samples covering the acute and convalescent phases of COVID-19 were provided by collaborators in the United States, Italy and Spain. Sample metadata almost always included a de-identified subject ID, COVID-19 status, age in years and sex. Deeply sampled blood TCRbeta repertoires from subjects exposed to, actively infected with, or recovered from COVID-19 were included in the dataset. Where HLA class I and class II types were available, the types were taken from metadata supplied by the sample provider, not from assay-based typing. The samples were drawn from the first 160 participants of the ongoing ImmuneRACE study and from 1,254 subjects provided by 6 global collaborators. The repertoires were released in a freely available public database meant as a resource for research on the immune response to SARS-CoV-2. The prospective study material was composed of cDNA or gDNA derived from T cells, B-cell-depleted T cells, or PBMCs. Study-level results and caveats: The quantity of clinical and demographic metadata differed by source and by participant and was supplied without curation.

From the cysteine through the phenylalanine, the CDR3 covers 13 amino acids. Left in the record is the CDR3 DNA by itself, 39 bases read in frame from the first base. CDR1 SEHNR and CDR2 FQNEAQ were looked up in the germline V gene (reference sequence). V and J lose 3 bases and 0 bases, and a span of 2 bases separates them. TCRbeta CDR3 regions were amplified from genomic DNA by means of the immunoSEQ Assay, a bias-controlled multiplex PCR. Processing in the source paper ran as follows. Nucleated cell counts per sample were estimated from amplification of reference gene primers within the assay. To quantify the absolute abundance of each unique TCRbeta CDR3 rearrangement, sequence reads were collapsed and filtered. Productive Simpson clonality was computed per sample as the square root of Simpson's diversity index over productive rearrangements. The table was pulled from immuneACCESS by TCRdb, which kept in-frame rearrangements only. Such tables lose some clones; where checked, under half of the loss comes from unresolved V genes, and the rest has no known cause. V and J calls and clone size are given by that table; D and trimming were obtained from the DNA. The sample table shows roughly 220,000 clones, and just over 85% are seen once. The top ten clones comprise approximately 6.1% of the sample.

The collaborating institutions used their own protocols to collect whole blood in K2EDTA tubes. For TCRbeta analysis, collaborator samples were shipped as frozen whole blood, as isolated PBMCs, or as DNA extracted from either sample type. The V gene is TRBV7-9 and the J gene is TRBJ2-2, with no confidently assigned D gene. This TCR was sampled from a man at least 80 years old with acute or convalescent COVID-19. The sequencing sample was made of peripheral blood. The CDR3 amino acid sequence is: CASSFANTGELFF. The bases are TGTGCCAGCAGCTTCGCGAACACCGGGGAGCTGTTTTTT.